This entry lists 25 T cell receptor beta chains sequenced from one sample in a study of identical twins. TCRdb processed the 5' RACE reads anew with MiXCR; each CDR3 protein has one entry. In the table there are about 530,000 distinct CDR3 sequences, around 22% of which are singletons. The same sample was also used in a study of yellow fever vaccine responses in identical twins.

Sequenced sample: CD4+ T cells sorted from blood. Every receptor here comes from a woman aged 18-29 years in good health.

J is TRBJ2-7 and V is TRBV12-5, with D possibly matching TRBD2 (5 bases). The germline V gene has CDR1 LGHNT and CDR2 FRNRAP. The CDR3 has 17 residues. Trimming took 0 bases from V and 1 from J, leaving 16 bases between them. The CDR3, as DNA: TGTGCTAGTGGTTTGGTACGCGGATTAGCGCGATCCTACGAGCAGTACTTC. Translated: CASGLVRGLARSYEQYF.

A few counts support this clonotype. The chain employs TRBV11-3 and TRBJ2-3; 7 bases agree with TRBD2. Looked up from germline, CDR1 is SGHNT and CDR2 is YENEEA. Germline trimming cut 5 bases from V and 5 bases from J; bases unmatched to any gene: 13. This CDR3 has 16 amino acids. CDR3 amino acids: CASSRRGTTTQDTQYF. CDR3 DNA sequence: TGTGCCAGCAGCCGCAGAGGGACTACAACACAAGATACGCAGTATTTT.

This clonotype was seen only a few times. This chain connects TRBV2 to TRBJ1-5; D gene unclear. Germline V gene data show CDR1 as SNHLY and CDR2 as FYNNEI. This CDR3 region has 14 residues. Trimming took off 4 bases at V and 5 bases at J, with 12 bases between the two ends. CDR3 protein: CASSVLPSYQPQHF. CDR3 in DNA: TGTGCCAGCAGTGTACTACCCAGCTATCAGCCCCAGCATTTT. The full variable domain, in which reference TRBV2 and TRBJ1-5 provide the parts outside the CDR3, is EPEVTQTPSHQVTQMGQEVILRCVPISNHLYFYWYRQILGQKVEFLVSFYNNEISEKSEIFDDQFSVERPDGSNFTLKIRSTKLEDSAMYFCASSVLPSYQPQHFGDGTRLSIL.

The V gene is TRBV6-2 or TRBV6-3, the J gene TRBJ2-4; D not resolved. Germline assignment: CDR1 MNHEY and CDR2 SVGEGT. V was pared by 3 bases and J by 8 bases, with 11 bases between. The CDR3 is made up of 13 amino acids. The CDR3 nucleotides read TGTGCCAGCAGTTATCAAGGCGAGTACATTCAGTACTTC. It yields the protein CASSYQGEYIQYF.

This chain connects TRBV5-1 to TRBJ1-6; maybe TRBD1 (6 bases). CDR3 length: 16 amino acids. From germline, CDR1 is SGHRS and CDR2 YFSETQ. V lost 3 bases and J 9 bases, leaving 19 bases between the germline ends. The CDR3 here is CASSSQEQGRGSPLHF. For the CDR3, the DNA is TGCGCCAGCAGCTCTCAAGAACAGGGTCGTGGTTCACCCCTCCACTTT.

The genes are TRBV6-1 and TRBJ1-1, with a tentative D call TRBD1 (5 bases). CDR1 is MNHNS and CDR2 is SASEGT in the germline V gene. The germline V and J ends were trimmed by 6 bases and 4 bases, with 15 bases remaining between them. The CDR3 totals 14 residues. This CDR3 reads CASSPRVATTEAFF. The DNA for the CDR3 is TGTGCCAGCAGCCCCAGGGTGGCGACCACTGAAGCTTTCTTT.

The chain carries TRBV5-1 and TRBJ2-5, with D possibly TRBD2 on 6 matching bases. V lost 5 bases and J 4 bases, leaving 15 bases between the germline ends. The germline gives CDR1 SGHRS, CDR2 YFSETQ. The CDR3 spans 14 residues. The CDR3 bases are TGCGCCAGCAGGGGAGGTACAGGCACAGAGACCCAGTACTTC. Translation: CASRGGTGTETQYF.

The chain has TRBV4-2 and TRBJ2-3; D may match TRBD1 or TRBD2 (5 bases each). V lost 0 bases, J lost 3 bases, and 19 bases lay in between. Germline V gene sequence: CDR1 LGHNA, CDR2 YNFKEQ. The CDR3 has 18 residues. DNA of the CDR3: TGTGCCAGCAGCCAAGATGGGGGAGTATTTTATCGGACAGATACGCAGTATTTT. Amino acids: CASSQDGGVFYRTDTQYF.

A few counts support this clonotype. The rearrangement uses TRBV4-1 and TRBJ2-6, with D possibly TRBD2 on 8 matching bases. The V end lost 0 bases, the J end lost 2 bases, and 14 bases lay between the germline ends. CDR1 is MGHRA and CDR2 is YSYEKL in the germline V gene. The CDR3 length is 18 residues. CDR3 DNA sequence: TGCGCCAGCAGCCAAGAAGCGGGGGACAGCGCTGGGGCCAACGTCCTGACTTTC. This translates into CASSQEAGDSAGANVLTF.

This clonotype was found once. The chain recombines TRBV20-1 with TRBJ2-4; D possibly matches TRBD1 or TRBD2 (5 bases each). Germline assignment: CDR1 DFQATT and CDR2 SNEGSKA (reference sequence). This CDR3 contains 16 residues. The ends were cut back, 6 bases at V and 2 bases at J, with 20 bases in the middle. The CDR3: CSARPGLLFSKNIQYF. The CDR3 DNA sequence: TGCAGTGCCCGCCCGGGGCTCCTATTTTCCAAAAACATTCAGTACTTC.

This clonotype was picked up a small number of times. J is TRBJ2-3 and V is TRBV6-1; a possible D gene is TRBD1 (5 bases). V dropped 10 bases and J dropped 0 bases, with 14 bases sitting between them. CDR1 and CDR2 from the germline V gene are MNHNS and SASEGT. CDR3 size: 14 residues. The CDR3 nucleotides are TGTGCCACCGCCAGGGATTTTAGCACAGATACGCAGTATTTT. Encoded protein: CATARDFSTDTQYF.

The rearrangement links TRBV13 to TRBJ2-4, with 8 bases fitting TRBD1. The trim removed 5 bases at V and 7 bases at J, leaving 4 bases unmatched. Germline V gene data show CDR1 as PRHDT and CDR2 as FYEKMQ (reference sequence). This CDR3 comprises 13 residues. The DNA for the CDR3 is TGTGCCAGCAGCCACCGGACAGGGAACATTCAGTACTTC. Amino acids: CASSHRTGNIQYF.

Only a few counts were recorded for this clonotype. The genes are TRBV24-1 and TRBJ2-7; D possibly corresponds to TRBD2 (5 bases). Germline V gene sequence: CDR1 KGHDR, CDR2 SFDVKD. The CDR3 has 13 residues. Trimming removed 3 bases from V and 3 bases from J, with 8 bases in between. CDR3 coding DNA: TGTGCCACCAGTGATCCCGGGGACTACGAGCAGTACTTC. It codes for CATSDPGDYEQYF.

V gene TRBV5-6 combines with J gene TRBJ2-7, with D maybe TRBD1 (6 bases). The germline V gene has CDR1 SGHDT and CDR2 YYEEEE. The V end lost 2 bases, the J end lost 2 bases, and 11 bases lay between the germline ends. The CDR3 is 14 amino acids. As DNA, the CDR3 is TGTGCCAGCAGCTTTTCGTGGGGGCCCTACGAGCAGTACTTC. Residues: CASSFSWGPYEQYF.

In its sample, this clonotype was seen a few times. This chain links TRBV6-2 or TRBV6-3 with TRBJ1-5; D remains ambiguous. Germline CDR1 and CDR2: MNHEY and SVGEGT. Between the trimmed V and J ends, which lost 3 bases and 5 bases, there was a span of 8 bases. This CDR3 region has 13 residues. The CDR3 here is CASSYSGYQPQHF. CDR3 sequence (DNA): TGTGCCAGCAGTTATAGTGGTTATCAGCCCCAGCATTTT.

This clonotype has more than one count but fewer than ten. J is TRBJ2-1 and V is TRBV6-5, with 9 bases aligning to TRBD2. J was trimmed by 4 bases and V by 1 base; bases with no gene match: 11. CDR1 MNHEY and CDR2 SVGAGI come from the germline V gene. This CDR3 region has 18 residues. The CDR3 DNA is TGTGCCAGCAGTTACTTGGCTGGCGGGGGGGCTGGTTACAATGAGCAGTTCTTC. Protein sequence: CASSYLAGGGAGYNEQFF.

This rearrangement joins TRBV10-3 to TRBJ2-7; D remains unclear. The CDR3 contains 14 residues. Trimming took off 4 bases at V and 0 bases at J, with 10 bases between the two ends. Germline CDR1 ENHRY, CDR2 SYGVKD. The CDR3 spells CAISGGPNSYEQYV. The CDR3 coding sequence is TGTGCCATCAGTGGCGGTCCTAACTCCTACGAGCAGTACGTC.

The J gene is TRBJ2-2, the V gene TRBV29-1, with a possible D match to TRBD2 (5 bases). This CDR3 has 12 amino acids. Deletions cut 2 bases from V and 8 bases from J, with 9 bases between. Germline V CDR1 and CDR2: SQVTM, ANQGSEA. CDR3 sequence reads: CSVEKGGGELFF. The CDR3 bases are TGCAGCGTTGAAAAGGGCGGGGGGGAGCTGTTTTTT.

This chain connects TRBV28 to TRBJ1-5, with D perhaps matching TRBD1 (5 bases). V was cut by 2 bases and J by 6 bases, with 11 bases left in between. The length of the CDR3 is 14 residues. Germline V CDR1 and CDR2: MDHEN, SYDVKM. CDR3 protein: CASSLIRETQPQHF. The CDR3 DNA follows: TGTGCCAGCAGTTTAATCAGGGAGACTCAGCCCCAGCATTTT.

This clonotype was picked up a small number of times. V usage is TRBV13 and J usage is TRBJ1-1, with a possible D match to TRBD1 (5 bases). Germline CDR1 is PRHDT and CDR2 is FYEKMQ (reference sequence). The CDR3 spans 17 residues. The V end was cut by 2 bases, the J end by 6 bases, with 22 bases between. The CDR3, as DNA: TGTGCCAGCAGCTTAAAAGAGTCCCCTCGGGACTCCGCTGAAGCTTTCTTT. It encodes CASSLKESPRDSAEAFF.

The chain uses TRBV9 and TRBJ1-1, with D maybe TRBD1 (6 bases). CDR1 and CDR2 (germline): SGDLS, YYNGEE. This CDR3 is built from 13 residues. The germline V and J ends were trimmed by 3 bases and 1 base, with 7 bases remaining between them. The CDR3 loop is CASSEGQNTEAFF. The CDR3 DNA is TGTGCCAGCAGCGAGGGACAGAACACTGAAGCTTTCTTT.

The chain joins TRBV20-1 to TRBJ1-4; possibly TRBD1 for D (6 bases). CDR1 and CDR2 (germline): DFQATT, SNEGSKA (reference sequence). The V end was cut by 5 bases, the J end by 3 bases, with 13 bases between. The CDR3 is made up of 14 amino acids. The CDR3 sequence is CSALGGLSNEKLFF. CDR3 sequence (DNA): TGCAGTGCTCTGGGGGGGCTATCTAATGAAAAACTGTTTTTT.

The V and J genes are TRBV5-1 and TRBJ2-2, with 7 bases fitting TRBD1. The CDR3 totals 16 residues. Germline V lookup: CDR1 SGHRS, CDR2 YFSETQ. J lost 2 bases, V lost 3 bases, and 7 bases had no gene match. The CDR3 DNA reads TGCGCCAGCAGCTCCGGACAGGCTGTCAACACCGGGGAGCTGTTTTTT. Translating it yields CASSSGQAVNTGELFF.

The chain has TRBV18 and TRBJ1-2; TRBD1 matches 7 bases. Germline CDR1 and CDR2: KGHSH and LQKENI. The CDR3 extends over 13 amino acids. Losses at the gene ends were 2 bases for V and 6 bases for J; bases not matched to a gene: 3. This CDR3 is CASSPRGQNGYTF. As DNA, the CDR3 is TGTGCCAGCTCACCAAGGGGGCAAAATGGCTACACCTTC.

This clonotype has a handful of counts. The chain is built from TRBV4-1 and TRBJ2-1; 9 bases line up with TRBD2. Germline V gene data show CDR1 as MGHRA and CDR2 as YSYEKL. V lost 2 bases and J lost 3; bases outside the gene matches: 5. This CDR3 is built from 16 residues. CDR3 residues: CASSQFSSGVYNEQFF. The CDR3, as DNA: TGCGCCAGCAGCCAATTCTCTAGCGGGGTCTACAATGAGCAGTTCTTC.